Listed here are 7 T cell receptor beta chains from one sample, sequenced in a study of blood T cell repertoires in COVID-19. TCRdb's table, derived via immunoSEQ multiplex PCR, lists solely in-frame clones and lacks some. The sample lists approximately 150,000 clones, 84% occurring once. Sample: peripheral blood. Receptors originate from a man in his 60s with acute or convalescent COVID-19.

This clone was seen only once. The chain joins TRBV4-1 to TRBJ2-2, with 11 bases fitting TRBD2. V shed 4 bases and J 4 bases; nucleotides not matched to a gene: 5. This CDR3 contains 16 residues. Germline CDR1 is MGHRA and CDR2 is YSYEKL. Written as DNA, the CDR3 is TGCGCCAGCAGCCTAGTAGCGGGAGGGAGCACCGGGGAGCTGTTTTTT. This gives the protein CASSLVAGGSTGELFF.

This sequence joins TRBV7-9 and TRBJ2-1; TRBD2 agrees at 10 bases. The germline V gene encodes CDR1 SEHNR and CDR2 FQNEAQ (reference sequence). V shed 5 bases, J shed 5 bases, and the junction held 6 bases outside the gene matches. The CDR3 covers 15 residues. CDR3 in DNA: TGTGCCAGCAGCCGCCCTCTAGCGGGGGACAATGAGCAGTTCTTC. It is translated as CASSRPLAGDNEQFF. Full variable domain (outside the CDR3, taken from reference TRBV7-9 and TRBJ2-1): DTGVSQNPRHKITKRGQNVTFRCDPISEHNRLYWYRQTLGQGPEFLTYFQNEAQLEKSRLLSDRFSAERPKGSFSTLEIQRTEQGDSAMYLCASSRPLAGDNEQFFGPGTRLTVL.

This chain uses TRBV19 with TRBJ2-2; possibly TRBD1 for D (5 bases). Germline values: CDR1 LNHDA, CDR2 SQIVND (reference sequence). Trimming removed 1 base from V and 0 bases from J, with 15 bases in between. This CDR3 region has 18 residues. The CDR3, as DNA: TGTGCCAGTAGTATAGTTCAGGGCGCGTACGCGAACACCGGGGAGCTGTTTTTT. It yields the protein CASSIVQGAYANTGELFF.

This chain uses TRBV11-2 with TRBJ1-1; a weak D match, TRBD1 (5 bases). This CDR3 has 14 amino acids. Trimming took off 8 bases at V and 3 bases at J, with 16 bases between the two ends. Germline loops: CDR1 SGHAT, CDR2 FQNNGV. The CDR3 loop reads CASGSPPGDTEAFF. The CDR3 nucleotides are TGTGCCAGCGGATCCCCTCCGGGGGACACTGAAGCTTTCTTT.

V is TRBV19 and J is TRBJ2-1, with 9 bases that match TRBD2. This CDR3 is built from 18 residues. Germline trimming cut 0 bases from V and 8 bases from J; bases unmatched to any gene: 14. Looked up from germline, CDR1 is LNHDA and CDR2 is SQIVND (reference sequence). CDR3: CASSIDSSGGSTRHEQFF. CDR3 bases: TGTGCCAGTAGTATAGATTCCAGCGGGGGGTCAACTAGGCATGAGCAGTTCTTC. Drawing the rest from reference TRBV19 and TRBJ2-1, the complete variable domain is DGGITQSPKYLFRKEGQNVTLSCEQNLNHDAMYWYRQDPGQGLRLIYYSQIVNDFQKGDIAEGYSVSREKKESFPLTVTSAQKNPTAFYLCASSIDSSGGSTRHEQFFGPGTRLTVL.

The J gene is TRBJ1-6, the V gene TRBV3-1 (or the pseudogene TRBV3-2), with 7 positions matching TRBD1. The V and J ends lost 1 base and 7 bases, in that order; junction bases with no gene match: 7. CDR3 size: 16 residues. Germline V gives CDR1 LGHDT, CDR2 YNNKEL (reference sequence). The chain's CDR3 is CASSQAASGQNSPLHF. DNA for the CDR3: TGTGCCAGCAGCCAAGCCGCCTCGGGACAGAATTCACCCCTCCACTTT.

The chain has TRBV20-1 and TRBJ2-5; TRBD1 aligns across 8 bases. Germline CDR1 and CDR2: DFQATT and SNEGSKA (reference sequence). CDR3 length equals 13 residues. V lost 3 bases to trimming and J lost 5 bases; unmatched junction nucleotides: 5. CDR3 nucleotide sequence: TGCAGTGCTAGTTCACAGGGGGACGAGACCCAGTACTTC. This encodes CSASSQGDETQYF.